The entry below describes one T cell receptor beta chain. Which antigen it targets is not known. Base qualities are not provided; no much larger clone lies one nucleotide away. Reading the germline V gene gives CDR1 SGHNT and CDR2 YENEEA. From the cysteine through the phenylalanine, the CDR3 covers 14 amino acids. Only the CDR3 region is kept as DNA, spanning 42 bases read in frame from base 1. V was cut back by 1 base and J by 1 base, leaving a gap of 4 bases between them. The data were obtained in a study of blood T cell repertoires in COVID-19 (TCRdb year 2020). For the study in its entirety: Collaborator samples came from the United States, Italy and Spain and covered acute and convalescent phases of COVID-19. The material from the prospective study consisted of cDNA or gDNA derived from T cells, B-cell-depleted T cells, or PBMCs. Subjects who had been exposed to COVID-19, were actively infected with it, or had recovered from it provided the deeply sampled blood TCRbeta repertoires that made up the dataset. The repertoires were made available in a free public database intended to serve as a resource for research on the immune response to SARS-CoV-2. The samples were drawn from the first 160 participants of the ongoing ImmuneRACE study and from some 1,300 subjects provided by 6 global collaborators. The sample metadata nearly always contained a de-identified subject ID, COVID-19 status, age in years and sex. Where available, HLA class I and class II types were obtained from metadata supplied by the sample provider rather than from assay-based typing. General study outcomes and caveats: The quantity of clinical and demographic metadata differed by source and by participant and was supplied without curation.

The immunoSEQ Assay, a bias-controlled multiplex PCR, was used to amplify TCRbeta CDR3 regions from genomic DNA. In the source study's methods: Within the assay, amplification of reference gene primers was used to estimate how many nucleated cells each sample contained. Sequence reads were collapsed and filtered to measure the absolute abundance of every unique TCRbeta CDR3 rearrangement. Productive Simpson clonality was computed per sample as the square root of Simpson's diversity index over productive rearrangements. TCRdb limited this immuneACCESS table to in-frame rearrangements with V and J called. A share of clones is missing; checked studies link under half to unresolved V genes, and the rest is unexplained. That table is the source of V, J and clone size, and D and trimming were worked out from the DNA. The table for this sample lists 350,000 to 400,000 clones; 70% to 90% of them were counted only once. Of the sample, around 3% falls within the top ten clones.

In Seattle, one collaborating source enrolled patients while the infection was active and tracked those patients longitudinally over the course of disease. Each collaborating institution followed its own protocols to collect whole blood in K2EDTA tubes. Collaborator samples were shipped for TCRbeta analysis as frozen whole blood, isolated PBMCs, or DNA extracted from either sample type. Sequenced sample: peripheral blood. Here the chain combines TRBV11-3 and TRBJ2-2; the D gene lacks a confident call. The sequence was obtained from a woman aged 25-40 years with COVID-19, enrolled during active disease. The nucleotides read TGTGCCAGCAGCTTAGTGAGGAACACCGGGGAGCTGTTTTTT. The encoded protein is CASSLVRNTGELFF. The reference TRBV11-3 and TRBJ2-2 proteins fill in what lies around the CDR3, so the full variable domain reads EAGVVQSPRYKIIEKKQPVAFWCNPISGHNTLYWYLQNLGQGPELLIRYENEEAVDDSQLPKDRFSAERLKGVDSTLKIQPAELGDSAVYLCASSLVRNTGELFFGEGSRLTVL.